This TCR beta chain was captured in a study of a mutant IDH1 vaccine in newly diagnosed glioma. Time point described: baseline, week 1 (first vaccination visit). Treatment in this sample: pre-vaccination baseline after standard-of-care therapy. Germline V CDR1 and CDR2: SGHTA, FQGTGA. The CDR3 length is 15 residues. V lost 2 bases, J lost 3 bases, and 4 bases stayed unmatched. Profiling relied on immunoSEQ multiplex PCR, and the TCRdb table lists in-frame clones only, not all of them. The sample includes roughly 25,000 clones, just over 90% of them seen just once. Here the sequenced sample was PBMCs, taken from a glioma patient treated with radiotherapy, temozolomide or both. The chain has TRBV7-3 and TRBJ2-7, with 10 bases lining up with TRBD1. The clonotype originates from a man between 40 and 49 years old with glioma. The CDR3 loop reads CASSLSGQGGYEQYF. The CDR3 DNA reads as TGTGCCAGCAGCTTATCCGGACAGGGGGGCTACGAGCAGTACTTC. Together with reference TRBV7-3 and TRBJ2-7, the CDR3 gives the full variable domain: GAGVSQTPSNKVTEKGKYVELRCDPISGHTALYWYRQSLGQGPEFLIYFQGTGAADDSGLPNDRFFAVRPEGSVSTLKIQRTERGDSAVYLCASSLSGQGGYEQYFGPGTRLTVT.